This T cell receptor (beta chain) emerged from a study of blood T cell repertoires in COVID-19. Turning to the study itself: The United States, Italy and Spain were the sources of the acute and convalescent COVID-19 samples. From T cells, B-cell-depleted T cells, or PBMCs came the material, which was cDNA or gDNA.

In the source study's methods: From reference gene primer amplification, estimates of nucleated cell counts were derived. Profiled with immunoSEQ multiplex PCR; TCRdb holds only in-frame clones, not every one. V, J and clone size are taken as reported in that table, and D and trimming were inferred from the DNA itself. The data contain more than 95,000 clones, roughly nine tenths of them singletons. This receptor was identified in an older woman with acute or convalescent COVID-19. The specimen sequenced was peripheral blood.

The CDR3 spells CASSIFGRTRAYNEQFF. CDR3 DNA sequence: TGTGCCAGTAGTATATTCGGCAGGACTAGGGCCTACAATGAGCAGTTCTTC. The chain uses TRBV19 and TRBJ2-1; 7 bases are a match to TRBD2. The CDR3 is 17 amino acids. The ends lost 2 bases at V and 2 bases at J; junction bases unmatched: 9. Germline loops: CDR1 LNHDA, CDR2 SQIVND (reference sequence).